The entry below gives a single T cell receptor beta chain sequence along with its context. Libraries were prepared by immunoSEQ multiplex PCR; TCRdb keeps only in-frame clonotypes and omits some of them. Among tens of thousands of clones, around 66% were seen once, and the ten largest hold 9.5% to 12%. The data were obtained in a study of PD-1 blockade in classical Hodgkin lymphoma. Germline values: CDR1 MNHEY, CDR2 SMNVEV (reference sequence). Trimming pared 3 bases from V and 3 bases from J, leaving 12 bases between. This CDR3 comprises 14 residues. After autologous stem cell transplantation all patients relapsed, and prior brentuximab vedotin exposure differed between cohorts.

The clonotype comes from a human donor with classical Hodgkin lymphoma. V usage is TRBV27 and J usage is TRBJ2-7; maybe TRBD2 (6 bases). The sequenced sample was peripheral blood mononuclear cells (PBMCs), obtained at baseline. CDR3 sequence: CASSLIADHYEQYF. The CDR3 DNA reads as TGTGCCAGCAGTTTGATAGCGGACCACTACGAGCAGTACTTC.